The clone carrying this T cell receptor beta chain was seen many times. The time point: pre-sensitization, week 0. Treatment defined: therapeutic diphenylcyclopropenone sensitization with weekly scalp DPC. TCRdb used MiXCR to reprocess the RACE reads, holding one entry per CDR3 protein. The sample holds 65,000 to 90,000 distinct CDR3 sequences, about 14% seen once. The data were taken from a study of human T cells and chemical hapten exposure. CDR1 is SGHVS and CDR2 is FQNEAQ in the germline V gene. The CDR3 covers 13 residues. J lost 7 bases, V lost 5 bases, and 5 bases had no gene match. This TCR derives from a woman aged 45-60 years with alopecia areata. Some clones in this sample may be carry-over from other donors' samples. The source material was whole blood, sampled in connection with sensitization to the hapten diphenylcyclopropenone (DPC). The genes are TRBV7-8 and TRBJ1-5; the match to TRBD1 covers 7 bases. In DNA, the CDR3 is TGTGCCAGCAGCAACAGACAGGGACAGCCCCAGCATTTT. It translates to CASSNRQGQPQHF.